These 30 T cell receptor beta chains came from one sample sequenced in a study of early T cells in non-severe SARS-CoV-2 infection. TCRdb used MiXCR to reprocess the 5' RACE reads, holding one entry per CDR3 protein. The data contain tens of thousands of distinct CDR3 sequences, 12% of them singletons. Material: whole blood, obtained at baseline. The source of these receptors is an adult who was a healthcare worker with PCR-confirmed SARS-CoV-2 infection or an uninfected control (not recorded which).

This clonotype was picked up a small number of times. This chain joins TRBV6-1 and TRBJ2-7; the D is unclear. The CDR3 covers 14 residues. V lost 0 bases to trimming and J lost 2 bases, with 8 bases between them. In germline, CDR1 is MNHNS, CDR2 SASEGT. The CDR3 is CASSEALLPYEQYF. The CDR3 nucleotides read TGTGCCAGCAGTGAAGCCCTTCTACCCTACGAGCAGTACTTC.

V is TRBV27 and J is TRBJ2-7, with 8 bases fitting TRBD1. The CDR3 runs 15 residues. The trim removed 3 bases at V and 0 bases at J, leaving 4 bases unmatched. Per the germline V gene, CDR1 is MNHEY and CDR2 is SMNVEV (reference sequence). The CDR3 loop is CASSFRQGHSYEQYF. CDR3 sequence (DNA): TGTGCCAGCAGTTTCCGACAGGGGCACTCCTACGAGCAGTACTTC.

The table lists this clonotype with many counts. The chain recombines TRBV20-1 with TRBJ2-3, with a weak D call TRBD1 (6 bases). The germline CDR1 and CDR2 sequences are DFQATT and SNEGSKA (reference sequence). The CDR3 contains 16 residues. Between the trimmed V and J ends, which lost 1 base and 6 bases, there was a span of 20 bases. The CDR3 loop reads CSARVRQVATGDTQYF. The CDR3 DNA reads as TGCAGTGCTAGAGTAAGACAGGTGGCCACGGGGGATACGCAGTATTTT.

The genes are TRBV20-1 and TRBJ2-5; D not resolved. CDR1 and CDR2 (germline): DFQATT, SNEGSKA (reference sequence). V was cut by 1 base and J by 0 bases, with 6 bases left in between. The CDR3 runs 13 residues. CDR3 sequence: CSARVGYQETQYF. The CDR3 region has the DNA TGCAGTGCTAGAGTGGGGTACCAAGAGACCCAGTACTTC.

This clonotype was found many times. The chain links TRBV21-1 to TRBJ2-7; the table's D call of TRBD1 was not tested on the DNA. TRBV21-1 is marked as a pseudogene. This CDR3 contains 18 residues. The CDR3 loop is CASSKGLRLAQGGYEQYF. The CDR3 DNA sequence: TGTGCCAGCAGCAAAGGTTTACGTTTAGCACAGGGGGGCTACGAGCAGTACTTC.

The rearrangement joins TRBV5-5 to TRBJ2-1, with D unresolved. V was trimmed by 0 bases and J by 4 bases, leaving 11 bases between them. Germline V gene sequence: CDR1 SGHKS, CDR2 YYEKEE (reference sequence). The CDR3 consists of 15 residues. CDR3: CASSLGFASYNEQFF. CDR3 in DNA: TGTGCCAGCAGCTTGGGCTTCGCAAGTTACAATGAGCAGTTCTTC.

The chain couples TRBV7-9 to TRBJ2-2; D might be TRBD2 (6 bases). CDR1 SEHNR and CDR2 FQNEAQ come from the germline V gene (reference sequence). The V end lost 5 bases, the J end lost 8 bases, and 12 bases lay between the germline ends. This CDR3 contains 13 residues. CDR3 sequence reads: CASSPGLAGELFF. CDR3 bases: TGTGCCAGCAGCCCGGGACTTGCGGGGGAGCTGTTTTTT.

This clonotype appeared a few times. This chain links TRBV2 with TRBJ2-2; 9 bases agree with TRBD1. CDR1 SNHLY and CDR2 FYNNEI come from the germline V gene. V shed 5 bases, J shed 5 bases, and the junction held 6 bases outside the gene matches. The CDR3 runs 15 residues. CDR3: CASSIGTGNTGELFF. In DNA form, the CDR3 reads TGTGCCAGCAGTATAGGGACAGGGAATACCGGGGAGCTGTTTTTT.

This clonotype was counted at least ten times. The chain couples TRBV2 to TRBJ1-2, with D possibly TRBD1 on 5 matching bases. The length of the CDR3 is 13 residues. Trimming pared 7 bases from V and 2 bases from J, leaving 11 bases between. Per germline, CDR1 SNHLY and CDR2 FYNNEI. The DNA of the CDR3 is TGTGCCAGCATCGACAGCCCCAACTATGGCTACACCTTC. Amino acids: CASIDSPNYGYTF.

This clonotype was counted many times. The V call is TRBV27, the J call TRBJ2-2; D possibly uses TRBD1 or TRBD2 (5 bases each). Germline values: CDR1 MNHEY, CDR2 SMNVEV (reference sequence). V shed 6 bases and J shed 4 bases, with 18 bases lying between them. This CDR3 is 16 amino acids long. DNA for the CDR3: TGTGCCAGCAGCTCACGCAGGGACCCCCGCACCGGGGAGCTGTTTTTT. Translated, it gives CASSSRRDPRTGELFF.

This clonotype was counted ten times or more. This chain connects TRBV6-5 to TRBJ2-3; D tentatively fits TRBD1 or TRBD2 (6 bases each). CDR3 length: 14 residues. Trimming took 7 bases from V and 2 from J, leaving 13 bases between them. Germline lookup yields CDR1 MNHEY and CDR2 SVGAGI. CDR3 sequence reads: CASTRGAFTDTQYF. CDR3 in DNA: TGTGCCAGCACAAGGGGGGCCTTCACAGATACGCAGTATTTT.

In its sample, this clonotype was seen a few times. The chain has TRBV6-1 and TRBJ1-4, with a possible D match to TRBD1 (5 bases). Trimming stripped 6 bases from V and 0 bases from J, with 17 bases between. The CDR3 runs 17 residues. Per germline, CDR1 MNHNS and CDR2 SASEGT. The CDR3 here is CASRGGVNSATNEKLFF. As DNA, the CDR3 is TGTGCCAGCAGGGGGGGGGTAAATTCGGCAACTAATGAAAAACTGTTTTTT.

The chain recombines TRBV5-1 with TRBJ2-1, with 12 bases matching TRBD2. This CDR3 comprises 16 residues. The ends lost 3 bases at V and 8 bases at J; junction bases unmatched: 9. Per germline, CDR1 SGHRS and CDR2 YFSETQ. Written as DNA, the CDR3 is TGCGCCAGCAGCTCACTAGCGGGGGGAATGGTGGATGAGCAGTTCTTC. Translated, it gives CASSSLAGGMVDEQFF.

This clonotype was observed a handful of times. V is TRBV24-1 and J is TRBJ2-2, with no clear D. Germline lookup yields CDR1 KGHDR and CDR2 SFDVKD. V shed 4 bases and J shed 0 bases, with 8 bases lying between them. This CDR3 contains 15 residues. Here the CDR3 DNA reads TGTGCCACCAGTGAGGTCGGCGCGAACACCGGGGAGCTGTTTTTT. Its protein product is CATSEVGANTGELFF.

This clonotype was counted only a few times. The chain recombines TRBV7-8 with TRBJ2-7, with D unresolved. Germline loops: CDR1 SGHVS, CDR2 FQNEAQ. This CDR3 is 13 amino acids long. V was trimmed by 2 bases and J by 9 bases, leaving 14 bases between them. The CDR3 protein is CASSLLSALGQYF. CDR3 bases: TGTGCCAGCAGCTTACTGAGCGCATTGGGGCAGTACTTC.

The chain is built from TRBV28 and TRBJ2-5; D gene unclear. Germline assignment: CDR1 MDHEN and CDR2 SYDVKM. Trimming shortened V by 4 bases and J by 5 bases, and 20 bases separated the two germline ends. The CDR3 is made up of 16 amino acids. CDR3 nucleotides: TGTGCCAGCAGTTACCGCAGTGGGCAGGCAATCGAGACCCAGTACTTC. Its protein is CASSYRSGQAIETQYF.

CDR3 loop: CASSDGTGYYNEQFF. CDR3 sequence (DNA): TGTGCCAGCTCTGACGGGACAGGGTACTACAATGAGCAGTTCTTC. V usage is TRBV18 and J usage is TRBJ2-1, with TRBD1 matching 9 bases. The junction had 6 bases not matched to a gene; V was cut back by 6 bases and J by 3 bases. CDR3 length equals 15 residues. Germline values: CDR1 KGHSH, CDR2 LQKENI.

The chain combines TRBV12-3 or TRBV12-4 with TRBJ1-4, with D unclear. Deletions cut 6 bases from V and 5 bases from J, with 10 bases between. The CDR3 runs to 13 residues. The CDR3 bases are TGTGCCAGCAGCACGACATGGAATGAAAAACTGTTTTTT. Its translation: CASSTTWNEKLFF.

This clonotype has a handful of counts. V is TRBV7-9 and J is TRBJ1-5; maybe TRBD1 (6 bases). Trimming removed 5 bases at V and 2 bases at J, with 13 bases between. CDR3 size: 15 residues. Germline lookup yields CDR1 SEHNR and CDR2 FQNEAQ (reference sequence). DNA for the CDR3: TGTGCCAGCAGCGCACAGGGACGGGGCAATCAGCCCCAGCATTTT. Translation: CASSAQGRGNQPQHF.

This clonotype showed up just a few times. The gene calls are TRBV3-1 and TRBJ2-7; no firm D call. The length of the CDR3 is 12 residues. V was shortened by 0 bases and J by 6 bases, with 6 bases between the two germline ends. Per the germline V gene, CDR1 is LGHDT and CDR2 is YNNKEL (reference sequence). The CDR3: CASSQDHGEQYF. CDR3 DNA: TGTGCCAGCAGCCAAGATCACGGCGAGCAGTACTTC.

This clonotype has just a few counts. The chain links TRBV29-1 to TRBJ2-7, with TRBD1 matching over 8 bases. This CDR3 is built from 12 residues. From germline, CDR1 is SQVTM and CDR2 ANQGSEA. Germline trimming cut 6 bases from V and 1 base from J; bases unmatched to any gene: 2. CDR3 DNA sequence: TGCAGCGTGGGACAGGATTCCTACGAGCAGTACTTC. Translated, it gives CSVGQDSYEQYF.

J is TRBJ2-2 and V is TRBV12-5, with D perhaps matching TRBD2 (5 bases). V lost 6 bases and J lost 6, with 20 bases in between. Germline values: CDR1 LGHNT, CDR2 FRNRAP. The CDR3 sequence is 16 residues long. CDR3 DNA: TGTGCTAGTGGCCCCCTTCTTCTCACTAGGCCCGGGGAGCTGTTTTTT. Protein sequence: CASGPLLLTRPGELFF.

This clonotype has only a few counts. The J gene is TRBJ1-4, the V gene TRBV4-1; the D is unclear. Looked up from germline, CDR1 is MGHRA and CDR2 is YSYEKL. The ends were cut back, 3 bases at V and 0 bases at J, with 17 bases in the middle. This CDR3 comprises 18 residues. Here the CDR3 reads CASSHPRGRLATNEKLFF. CDR3 DNA: TGCGCCAGCAGCCACCCCCGTGGGAGGCTGGCAACTAATGAAAAACTGTTTTTT.

This clonotype was seen repeatedly, ten times or more. The rearrangement uses TRBV20-1 and TRBJ1-5, with a weak D call TRBD1 (5 bases). V was trimmed by 3 bases and J by 3 bases, leaving 15 bases between them. This CDR3 is 15 amino acids long. Germline V gene lookup returns CDR1 DFQATT and CDR2 SNEGSKA (reference sequence). The CDR3 reads CSARPPQGLNQPQHF. The CDR3 nucleotides read TGCAGTGCTAGGCCCCCCCAGGGCCTCAATCAGCCCCAGCATTTT.

This clonotype occurred a few times. V is TRBV11-2 and J is TRBJ2-1, with 10 bases fitting TRBD2. The CDR3 sequence is 16 residues long. Germline loops: CDR1 SGHAT, CDR2 FQNNGV. J gave up 7 bases and V 5 bases, and 11 bases lay outside the gene matches. CDR3 loop: CASSPVAGGFRNEQFF. In DNA form, the CDR3 reads TGTGCCAGCAGCCCCGTAGCGGGGGGTTTTAGGAATGAGCAGTTCTTC.

This clonotype was seen more than once but under ten times. CDR3 sequence reads: CASSAPGQAYGYTF. Here the CDR3 DNA reads TGTGCCAGCAGTGCCCCGGGACAGGCGTATGGCTACACCTTC. The gene calls are TRBV6-1 and TRBJ1-2; 8 nucleotides line up with TRBD1. J lost 5 bases, V lost 4 bases, and 6 bases had no gene match. The CDR3 runs 14 residues. CDR1 MNHNS and CDR2 SASEGT come from the germline V gene.

This clonotype was found many times. The genes are TRBV6-6 and TRBJ2-5; 12 bases match TRBD2. Germline CDR1 and CDR2: MNHNY and SVGAGI (reference sequence). Unmatched junction bases numbered 6, after V lost 2 bases and J lost 2 bases. The CDR3 length is 17 residues. The CDR3 DNA sequence: TGTGCCAGCAGTTACGTGACTAGCGGGGGAGGGCAAGAGACCCAGTACTTC. Amino acids: CASSYVTSGGGQETQYF.

This clonotype showed up many times. The V gene is TRBV20-1, the J gene TRBJ1-5; tentatively, D is TRBD1 (5 bases). The CDR3 contains 14 residues. Germline V gene data show CDR1 as DFQATT and CDR2 as SNEGSKA (reference sequence). V dropped 4 bases and J dropped 4 bases, with 14 bases sitting between them. As DNA, the CDR3 is TGCAGTGCTACCCCTCAGGGAGGGAATCAGCCCCAGCATTTT. It yields the protein CSATPQGGNQPQHF.

This clonotype was seen ten or more times. The CDR3 protein is CASRWDRTGELFF. The CDR3, as DNA: TGTGCCAGCAGGTGGGATAGGACCGGGGAGCTGTTTTTT. This rearrangement joins TRBV2 to TRBJ2-2; D ambiguous. Germline loops: CDR1 SNHLY, CDR2 FYNNEI. Trimming took off 6 bases at V and 5 bases at J, with 10 bases between the two ends. The CDR3 has 13 amino acids.

This clonotype was recorded a few times. The chain joins TRBV2 to TRBJ2-2; 9 nucleotides match TRBD2. The CDR3 runs to 18 residues. The V and J ends lost 6 bases and 5 bases, in that order; junction bases with no gene match: 16. CDR1 SNHLY and CDR2 FYNNEI come from the germline V gene. The CDR3, as DNA: TGTGCCAGCAGGGATAACCGGGTCGCGGGGGGGCGGACCGGGGAGCTGTTTTTT. Residues: CASRDNRVAGGRTGELFF.